Listed here are 9 T cell receptor beta chains from one sample, sequenced in a study of a mutant IDH1 vaccine in newly diagnosed glioma (dated by TCRdb to about 2021). What this sample's time point label stands for: week 35, safety follow-up. A 20-mer mutant IDH1 peptide at 300 micrograms in Montanide made up each vaccine dose, which was injected subcutaneously together with topical imiquimod. Library preparation employed the immunoSEQ multiplex PCR assay. TCRdb re-hosts the immuneACCESS table, in-frame sequences only. Its copies lack some clones; in the studies checked, an unresolved V gene accounts for under half of them, and the cause for the rest is not known. The sample records tens of thousands of clones, approximately 92% of which are singletons. 1.5% of the sample is held by the ten biggest clonotypes. No cognate antigen is known for these TCRs. Sequencing used PBMCs, obtained from a glioma patient whose treatment included an IDH1 peptide vaccine. The source is a man aged 40-49 years with glioma.

This chain connects TRBV29-1 to TRBJ2-5; no clear D gene. This CDR3 comprises 11 residues. The germline V gene has CDR1 SQVTM and CDR2 ANQGSEA. Trimming shortened V by 3 bases and J by 4 bases, and 6 bases separated the two germline ends. The CDR3 sequence is CSVDVTETQYF. The CDR3 DNA reads as TGCAGCGTTGACGTTACAGAGACCCAGTACTTC.

The V and J genes are TRBV5-4 and TRBJ1-6; a weak D match, TRBD1 (6 bases). Trimming stripped 3 bases from V and 10 bases from J, with 17 bases between. Germline lookup yields CDR1 SGHNT and CDR2 YYREEE (reference sequence). This CDR3 is 15 amino acids long. In DNA, the CDR3 is TGTGCCAGCAGCTGGAGGGGGGCTCCGGGGTCACCCCTCCACTTT. It yields the protein CASSWRGAPGSPLHF.

The chain joins TRBV5-6 to TRBJ1-1; the D gene is possibly TRBD1 (5 bases). V shed 0 bases and J shed 1 base, with 10 bases lying between them. The CDR3 runs to 15 residues. The V gene's germline CDR1 is SGHDT and CDR2 YYEEEE. In DNA form, the CDR3 reads TGTGCCAGCAGCTTGGAAGGGACGAGGAACACTGAAGCTTTCTTT. Amino acids: CASSLEGTRNTEAFF.

The genes are TRBV10-3 and TRBJ2-5; 8 bases are a match to TRBD2. Germline V lookup: CDR1 ENHRY, CDR2 SYGVKD. Trimming removed 0 bases from V and 5 bases from J; junction bases left unmatched: 5. The length of the CDR3 is 15 residues. CDR3 residues: CAISESGGRRETQYF. CDR3 coding DNA: TGTGCCATCAGTGAGTCGGGCGGGAGGAGGGAGACCCAGTACTTC.

The chain employs TRBV6-4 and TRBJ1-2, with D possibly being TRBD1 (5 bases). The V end lost 5 bases, the J end lost 2 bases, and 18 bases lay between the germline ends. The CDR3 runs 16 residues. Germline V gene lookup returns CDR1 MRHNA and CDR2 SNTAGT. The CDR3 nucleotides are TGTGCCAGCAGTCCCGGCCCAGGGTCGGGGAACTATGGCTACACCTTC. Amino acids: CASSPGPGSGNYGYTF.

This clone was picked up one time. The chain uses TRBV19 and TRBJ1-3; D gene unclear. The CDR3 contains 14 residues. Germline CDR1 and CDR2: LNHDA and SQIVND (reference sequence). V gave up 6 bases and J gave up 0 bases, with 9 bases separating them. The CDR3 DNA sequence: TGTGCCAGTAGGAGGCAGGACTCTGGAAACACCATATATTTT. Protein product: CASRRQDSGNTIYF.

The V and J genes are TRBV6-5 and TRBJ2-5; no firm D call. The last part of the DNA fits TRBJ2-7 better; the J call may be wrong. Germline CDR1 and CDR2: MNHEY and SVGAGI. The CDR3 has 15 amino acids. CDR3: CASSPQPGLSYEQYF. CDR3 in DNA: TGTGCCAGCAGCCCTCAGCCGGGCCTATCCTACGAGCAGTACTTC.

The chain links TRBV21-1 to TRBJ2-5; the tabulated D call, TRBD2, remains unverified against the DNA. TRBV21-1 is deemed a pseudogene. CDR3 length: 16 amino acids. CDR3 nucleotides: TGTGCCAGCAGCAAAGGTGGCGGGGGGTTTCAAGAGACCCAGTACTTC. Protein product: CASSKGGGGFQETQYF.

The rearrangement links TRBV25-1 to TRBJ1-3; possibly TRBD1 for D (5 bases). Trimming pared 3 bases from V and 5 bases from J, leaving 8 bases between. The CDR3 covers 13 residues. Germline CDR1 reads MGHDK; CDR2 reads SYGVNS. CDR3 residues: CASSDPGRNTIYF. For the CDR3, the DNA is TGTGCCAGCAGTGACCCAGGGAGAAACACCATATATTTT. Combining the CDR3 with reference TRBV25-1 and TRBJ1-3 gives the whole variable domain EADIYQTPRYLVIGTGKKITLECSQTMGHDKMYWYQQDPGMELHLIHYSYGVNSTEKGDLSSESTVSRIRTEHFPLTLESARPSHTSQYLCASSDPGRNTIYFGEGSWLTVV.